This entry lists 3 T cell receptor beta chains sequenced from one sample in a study of T cells in Graves' hyperthyroidism and ophthalmopathy. Amplified regions were TCR beta CDR3 sequences from RNA transcripts. In the first-round RT-PCR of the TCR CDR3, the HTBI primer set was used. Each CDR3 protein is one row after TCRdb ran MiXCR on the multiplex PCR reads. This table has around 690,000 distinct CDR3 sequences, about 18% appearing once. The sequenced sample consisted of blood. The receptors stem from a man aged 50 to 60 with Graves' hyperthyroidism.

CDR3: CASRKTGLGNTIYF. In DNA form, the CDR3 reads TGTGCCAGCAGAAAGACAGGGTTAGGAAACACCATATATTTT. The V gene is TRBV12-3 or TRBV12-4, the J gene TRBJ1-3; 7 nucleotides line up with TRBD1. Losses at the gene ends were 6 bases for V and 4 bases for J; bases not matched to a gene: 6. The CDR3 consists of 14 residues.

This clonotype was picked up a small number of times. This chain joins TRBV5-1 and TRBJ2-2; 9 nucleotides match TRBD2. The CDR3 length is 16 residues. V shed 1 base, J shed 2 bases, and the junction held 3 bases outside the gene matches. Per the germline V gene, CDR1 is SGHRS and CDR2 is YFSETQ. The CDR3 nucleotides read TGCGCCAGCAGCTTGCCTAGCGGGATCAACACCGGGGAGCTGTTTTTT. Its translation: CASSLPSGINTGELFF.

This clonotype was seen many times. The genes are TRBV28 and TRBJ2-7, with no clear D. V was cut by 5 bases and J by 3 bases, with 23 bases left in between. The CDR3 sequence is 17 residues long. The germline CDR1 and CDR2 sequences are MDHEN and SYDVKM. The CDR3 nucleotides read TGTGCCAGCAGTGCCTCCATCGGGCTAGGAAGCTTCTACGAGCAGTACTTC. Amino acid sequence: CASSASIGLGSFYEQYF. Drawing the rest from reference TRBV28 and TRBJ2-7, the complete variable domain is DVKVTQSSRYLVKRTGEKVFLECVQDMDHENMFWYRQDPGLGLRLIYFSYDVKMKEKGDIPEGYSVSREKKERFSLILESASTNQTSMYLCASSASIGLGSFYEQYFGPGTRLTVT.